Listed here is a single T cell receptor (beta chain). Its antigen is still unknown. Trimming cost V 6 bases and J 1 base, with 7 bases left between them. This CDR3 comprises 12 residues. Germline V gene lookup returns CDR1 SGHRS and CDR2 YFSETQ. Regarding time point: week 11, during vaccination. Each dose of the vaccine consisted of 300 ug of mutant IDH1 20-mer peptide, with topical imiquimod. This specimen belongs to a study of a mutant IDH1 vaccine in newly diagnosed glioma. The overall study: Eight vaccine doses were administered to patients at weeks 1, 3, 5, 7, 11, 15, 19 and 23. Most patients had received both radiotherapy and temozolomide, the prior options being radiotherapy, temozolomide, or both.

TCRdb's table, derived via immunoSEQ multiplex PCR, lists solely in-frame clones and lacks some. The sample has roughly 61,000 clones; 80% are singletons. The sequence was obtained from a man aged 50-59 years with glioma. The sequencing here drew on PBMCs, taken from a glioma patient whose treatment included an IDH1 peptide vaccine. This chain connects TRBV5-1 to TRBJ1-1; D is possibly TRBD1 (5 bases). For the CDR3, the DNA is TGCGCCAGCAACGGACAGAACACTGAAGCTTTCTTT. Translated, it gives CASNGQNTEAFF. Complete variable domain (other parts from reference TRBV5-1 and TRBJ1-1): KAGVTQTPRYLIKTRGQQVTLSCSPISGHRSVSWYQQTPGQGLQFLFEYFSETQRNKGNFPGRFSGRQFSNSRSEMNVSTLELGDSALYLCASNGQNTEAFFGQGTRLTVV.